This T cell receptor beta chain was documented in a study of identical twins. TCRdb fed the 5' RACE reads into MiXCR, producing one record per CDR3 protein. The table has 1.5 million to 2 million distinct CDR3 sequences, roughly a third seen once. The sequenced sample consisted of cord blood. This TCR came from a newborn girl in good health.

This chain's CDR3 is CASSSGRPDGNTIYF. CDR3 nucleotide sequence: TGTGCCAGCAGTTCGGGACGCCCGGACGGAAACACCATATATTTT. The chain couples TRBV6-5 to TRBJ1-3; a weak D match, TRBD1 (5 bases). Per germline, CDR1 MNHEY and CDR2 SVGAGI. V lost 4 bases, J lost 4 bases, and 14 bases lay in between. The CDR3 loop spans 15 amino acids.